The rows below give T cell receptor beta chains drawn from one sample of a study of blood T cell repertoires in COVID-19. Only in-frame clones appear in the TCRdb table, and some are missing; sequencing was by immunoSEQ multiplex PCR. In the table there are 200,000 to 250,000 clones, about 86% of which are singletons. The sequenced material came from peripheral blood. These receptors all come from a man younger than 35 with active or convalescent COVID-19. Each CDR3 is given with its conserved first and last residue.

>14|TRBV7-8
CASSPQGQIYGYTF
>13|TRBV19
CASRGQGATGYTF
>13|TRBV19
CASTQGWQTEAFF
>16|TRBV6-6
CASRRRGQGSLDEQFF
>19|TRBV6-2/TRBV6-3
CASSTGRGTSGRMADTQYF
>18|TRBV9
CASSPGTSGSASTDTQYF
>15|TRBV27
CASAFRGGPNYGYTF
>14|TRBV19
CASRDWAGRTEAFF
>14|TRBV5-4
CASSFHQLPGELFF
>13|TRBV18
CASSGTGGETQYF
>14|TRBV27
CASRIGTLTDTQYF
>14|TRBV9
CASSVASVNTEAFF
>14|TRBV19
CASLGGGANTEAFF
>13|TRBV27
CATPIPGGDEQFF
>15|TRBV4-2
CASSHIRDSNEKLFF
>16|TRBV13
CASSSRAGGYQETQYF
>17|TRBV7-8
CASSLAHSTGTTYEQYF
>13|TRBV19
CASSYTGTYEQYF
>18|TRBV19
CASSIGPTSGIGYNEQFF
>16|TRBV7-6
CASSLGGPGVYQPQHF
>15|TRBV3-1/TRBV3-2
CASSLSGTGGEKLFF
>12|TRBV12-3/TRBV12-4
CASSRDFNEQFF
>15|TRBV30
CAWSVRGIGTYEQYF
>12|TRBV6-6
CASSLREDGYTF